A selection of T cell receptor beta chains follows, all from one sample in a study of T cell responses to AZD1222 COVID-19 vaccine. The repertoire was sequenced with immunoSEQ multiplex PCR; TCRdb's copy has only in-frame clones and lacks some. The data hold about 130,000 clones, with 80% to 95% observed a single time. The specimen was peripheral blood, collected on day 0 of MenACWY control vaccination. The source is an adult in good health. Both conserved end residues are part of each CDR3. A D gene is named only where the DNA matches it firmly. Not every row has a clone size; where given, it reads once, few, many or a size class.

j_call	clone_size	v_call	d_call	cdr3_nt	cdr3_aa
TRBJ1-1	NA	TRBV6-6	TRBD1	TGTGCCAGCAGTCCAGGGCCAAGGGGGCGGAGGAACACTGAAGCTTTCTTT	CASSPGPRGRRNTEAFF
TRBJ2-7	NA	TRBV13	TRBD1	TGTGCCAGCAGCTTACGCGGGACAGGAATATCCTACGAGCAGTACTTC	CASSLRGTGISYEQYF
TRBJ1-3	NA	TRBV19	NA	TGTGCCACAGGGAGCTCTGGAAACACCATATATTTT	CATGSSGNTIYF
TRBJ2-1	once	TRBV24-1	TRBD2	TGTGCCACCAGTGACCCCGGGACTAGTTGGGGCAATGAGCAGTTCTTC	CATSDPGTSWGNEQFF
TRBJ1-6	NA	TRBV7-9	TRBD1	TGTGCCAGCAGCTCTGATACAGGGGGCGCTTGGGTAATCCCCCTCCACTTT	CASSSDTGGAWVIPLHF
TRBJ1-1	NA	TRBV30	NA	TGTGCCTGGAGCCGGGCCCGGCCTACTGAAGCTTTCTTT	CAWSRARPTEAFF
TRBJ1-5	NA	TRBV6-1	NA	TGTGCCAGCAGTGAAACCTTCATTCGGACAGTCGATAGCAATCAGCCCCAGCATTTT	CASSETFIRTVDSNQPQHF
TRBJ1-2	once	TRBV12-3/TRBV12-4	TRBD1	TGTGCCAGCAGGTCCACAGGGGCCCTTGGCTACACCTTC	CASRSTGALGYTF
TRBJ1-2	NA	TRBV19	NA	TGTGCCAGTAGTATCGACAGACTCCAAGGCTACACCTTC	CASSIDRLQGYTF
TRBJ2-3	few	TRBV5-4	TRBD2	TGTGCCAGCAGCTGGGGGACTAGTTTGCAGTATTTT	CASSWGTSLQYF
TRBJ2-1	NA	TRBV24-1	TRBD1	TGTGCCACCAGTGATTCGGGACAGGGAAGCAATGAGCAGTTCTTC	CATSDSGQGSNEQFF
TRBJ1-5	NA	TRBV24-1	NA	TGTGCCACCAGTGATTTGGGAAGAGATCAGCCCCAGCATTTT	CATSDLGRDQPQHF
TRBJ2-4	NA	TRBV29-1	TRBD2	TGCAGCGCTGGGGGTCTAGCGGACAAAAACATTCAGTACTTC	CSAGGLADKNIQYF
TRBJ2-5	NA	TRBV21-1	NA	TGTGCCAGCAGCAAAGATGGCCATAGGATGGAGACCCAGTACTTC	CASSKDGHRMETQYF
TRBJ1-6	NA	TRBV11-1	NA	TGTGCCAGCAGCTTAGCCCAGACCTATAATTCACCCCTCCACTTT	CASSLAQTYNSPLHF
TRBJ2-5	NA	TRBV5-1	TRBD2	TGCGCCAGCAGCCCGGGACTAGATTTTTTAAAGACCCAGTACTTC	CASSPGLDFLKTQYF
TRBJ2-2	NA	TRBV11-2	TRBD1	TGTGCCAGCAGCTTAGTCAACAGGGGCACCGGGGAGCTGTTTTTT	CASSLVNRGTGELFF
TRBJ2-5	NA	TRBV24-1	TRBD2	TGTGCCACCAGTGATGCGGGAGGACCCCAAGAGACCCAGTACTTC	CATSDAGGPQETQYF
TRBJ2-1	NA	TRBV2	TRBD2	TGTGCCAGCAGTAAACGTCGGTCGGGTAGCGGGGGGTCAGAGAATGAGCAGTTCTTC	CASSKRRSGSGGSENEQFF
TRBJ2-7	NA	TRBV7-2	TRBD2	TGTGCCAGCAGCGCGGTCGTGACTAGCGACTACGAGCAGTACTTC	CASSAVVTSDYEQYF
TRBJ1-1	NA	TRBV6-2/TRBV6-3	TRBD1	TGTGCCAGCAGTCAACCTCGGACAGGTCGGACTGAAGCTTTCTTT	CASSQPRTGRTEAFF
TRBJ2-3	once	TRBV4-3	TRBD2	TGCGCCAGCAGCCAAGATGCGGGGGGCCGGGGAGATACGCAGTATTTT	CASSQDAGGRGDTQYF
TRBJ2-2	NA	TRBV10-3	NA	TGTGCCATCAGTGTTGAGGTTTCAGGGACCGGGGAGCTGTTTTTT	CAISVEVSGTGELFF
TRBJ1-1	NA	TRBV6-5	TRBD1	TGTGCCAGCAGTTACTTTACAGGGGGTGGCACTGAAGCTTTCTTT	CASSYFTGGGTEAFF
TRBJ1-4	NA	TRBV2	TRBD1	TGTGCCAGTAGACAGGGGAGCGAAAAACTGTTTTTT	CASRQGSEKLFF
TRBJ1-2	once	TRBV18	NA	TGTGCCAGCTCATCCCGCACAGGGCAAGACTATGGCTACACCTTC	CASSSRTGQDYGYTF
TRBJ2-1	NA	TRBV4-3	TRBD2	TGCGCCAGCAGCCAATCCCTTGGGACTAGCGGGGTTCTTGAGCAGTTCTTC	CASSQSLGTSGVLEQFF
TRBJ2-3	NA	TRBV7-3	NA	TGTGCCAGCAGCCCGGGGACCTACACTAGCACAGATACGCAGTATTTT	CASSPGTYTSTDTQYF
TRBJ2-1	NA	TRBV5-6	TRBD2	TGTGCCAGCAGCTTGGCTAGCCGGGAGGGCCGCAATGAGCAGTTCTTC	CASSLASREGRNEQFF
TRBJ2-2	NA	TRBV28	TRBD1	TGTGCCAGCAGTGGATCCGGGACAGGGGGCGGGCTAAACCGGGAGCTGTTTTTT	CASSGSGTGGGLNRELFF
TRBJ2-3	NA	TRBV10-1	TRBD2	TGCGCCAGCAGAGAGACTAGCGGGGGATCACCAGATACGCAGTATTTT	CASRETSGGSPDTQYF
TRBJ2-5	NA	TRBV7-6	TRBD2	TGTGCCAGCAGCTTATCCCAACTTAGCGGGCAAGAGACCCAGTACTTC	CASSLSQLSGQETQYF
TRBJ2-5	NA	TRBV9	TRBD2	TGTGCCAGCAGCGCGGGACTAGCGGGAGAGCTGGGAGAGACCCAGTACTTC	CASSAGLAGELGETQYF
TRBJ2-5	once	TRBV27	TRBD2	TGTGCCAGCAGGGCCGGGACTAGCGGGATTGGAGAGACCCAGTACTTC	CASRAGTSGIGETQYF
TRBJ2-1	NA	TRBV6-4	TRBD2	TGTGCCAGCAGTGACTCACGGGGGGGTGAGCAGTTCTTC	CASSDSRGGEQFF
TRBJ1-6	once	TRBV5-1	NA	TGCGCCAGCAGCTTGGGGCCAGGGAACGCTCAACTTAACTATAATTCACCCCTCCACTTT	CASSLGPGNAQLNYNSPLHF
TRBJ2-1	NA	TRBV7-2	NA	TGTGCCAGCAGCTCCAGGTACAATGAGCAGTTCTTC	CASSSRYNEQFF
TRBJ1-1	once	TRBV30	NA	TGTGCCTGGAGTGTAAACGGGTATACTGAAGCTTTCTTT	CAWSVNGYTEAFF
TRBJ1-6	few	TRBV7-9	NA	TGTGCCAGCAGCTCCGGGGTCGCGGCCCATTCACCCCTCCACTTT	CASSSGVAAHSPLHF
TRBJ1-1	NA	TRBV18	TRBD1	TGTGCCAGCTCACCTGGACAGGGGGTGATCACTGAAGCTTTCTTT	CASSPGQGVITEAFF
TRBJ2-5	NA	TRBV3-1/TRBV3-2	TRBD2	TGTGCCAGCAGCCAAGATCTTGGCCTAGCGGGAGTCTCCGAGACCCAGTACTTC	CASSQDLGLAGVSETQYF
TRBJ1-5	NA	TRBV4-1	NA	TGCGCCAGCAGCCGATCTCCAGCCGGTCCGCCCCAGCATTTT	CASSRSPAGPPQHF
TRBJ1-2	NA	TRBV28	NA	TGTGCCAGCAGAGGAACAGGGAACTATGGCTACACCTTC	CASRGTGNYGYTF
TRBJ1-2	NA	TRBV11-2	NA	TGTGCCAGCAGCTTAGTTAGGACCCCTGGCTACACCTTC	CASSLVRTPGYTF
TRBJ2-1	NA	TRBV7-9	TRBD1	TGTGCCAGCAGTTCGAAACAAAGGGGACAGTTATACAATGAGCAGTTCTTC	CASSSKQRGQLYNEQFF
TRBJ2-7	NA	TRBV10-3	TRBD1	TGTGCCATCAGTGAGTCCAGGGGGCTCTACGAGCAGTACTTC	CAISESRGLYEQYF